These 8 T cell receptor beta chains were sequenced from one sample in a study of technical replicates of blood from four donors. This table comes from immunoSEQ multiplex PCR, and its TCRdb copy is limited to in-frame clones, with some not included. The table records roughly 70,000 clones, just over 90% of them present only once. Sequenced material: PBMCs. The source of these receptors is a human donor in good health. Some clones in this sample may be carry-over from other donors' samples.

The genes are TRBV4-3 and TRBJ2-5; 15 bases align to TRBD2. V lost 2 bases to trimming and J lost 5 bases; unmatched junction nucleotides: 3. Germline loops: CDR1 LGHNA, CDR2 YSLEER. The CDR3 is 16 residues long. In DNA form, the CDR3 reads TGCGCCAGCAGCCAAATCGGACTAGCGGGAGGGGAGACCCAGTACTTC. Residues: CASSQIGLAGGETQYF.

CDR3 sequence: CASSSTGSLDGTQYF. Written as DNA, the CDR3 is TGTGCCAGCAGTTCTACAGGGTCTCTCGATGGGACCCAGTACTTC. The chain carries TRBV7-2 and TRBJ2-5; D possibly corresponds to TRBD1 (6 bases). V was trimmed by 6 bases and J by 7 bases, leaving 21 bases between them. CDR1 is SGHTA and CDR2 is FQGNSA in the germline V gene. The CDR3 sequence is 15 residues long.

The chain carries TRBV7-9 and TRBJ2-7; 7 bases match TRBD2. J was trimmed by 0 bases and V by 5 bases; bases with no gene match: 7. CDR1 SEHNR and CDR2 FQNEAQ come from the germline V gene (reference sequence). The CDR3 consists of 15 residues. The CDR3 region is CASSTTSLSSYEQYF. CDR3 bases: TGTGCCAGCAGCACGACTAGCCTCAGCTCCTACGAGCAGTACTTC.

The rearrangement uses TRBV9 and TRBJ2-7; 10 bases are a match to TRBD1. The germline V gene encodes CDR1 SGDLS and CDR2 YYNGEE. The CDR3 totals 14 residues. With V trimmed by 6 bases and J by 6 bases, 9 bases remained unmatched. CDR3 residues: CASTSGTGASEQYF. CDR3 coding DNA: TGTGCCAGCACCTCCGGGACAGGGGCTAGCGAGCAGTACTTC.

This rearrangement joins TRBV5-6 to TRBJ2-1; no clear D. The germline gives CDR1 SGHDT, CDR2 YYEEEE. The CDR3 loop spans 13 amino acids. The germline V and J ends were trimmed by 1 base and 11 bases, with 13 bases remaining between them. The CDR3 DNA reads as TGTGCCAGCAGCTTGCAGATCCCCGTGAAGCAGTTCTTC. This translates into CASSLQIPVKQFF. Combining the CDR3 with reference TRBV5-6 and TRBJ2-1 gives the whole variable domain DAGVTQSPTHLIKTRGQQVTLRCSPKSGHDTVSWYQQALGQGPQFIFQYYEEEERQRGNFPDRFSGHQFPNYSSELNVNALLLGDSALYLCASSLQIPVKQFFGPGTRLTVL.

The V and J genes are TRBV18 and TRBJ2-7, with 10 bases identical to TRBD1. Germline values: CDR1 KGHSH, CDR2 LQKENI. V dropped 4 bases and J dropped 2; count of bases not matched to a gene: 5. This CDR3 contains 15 residues. The CDR3 here is CASSLSTGGTYEQYF. The CDR3 bases are TGTGCCAGCTCACTATCGACAGGGGGCACCTACGAGCAGTACTTC.

The chain uses TRBV6-5 and TRBJ1-1; TRBD1 aligns across 7 bases. J gave up 3 bases and V 7 bases, and 8 bases lay outside the gene matches. The CDR3 has 14 residues. The germline V gene has CDR1 MNHEY and CDR2 SVGAGI. The CDR3 region has the DNA TGTGCCAGCATCCGGACAGGAGCGGACACTGAAGCTTTCTTT. Its protein is CASIRTGADTEAFF.

The table lists this clone with a few counts. V usage is TRBV2 and J usage is TRBJ2-1, with 10 bases that match TRBD2. Germline V gene lookup returns CDR1 SNHLY and CDR2 FYNNEI. With 11 bases clipped from V and 8 bases from J, the junction kept 9 bases outside the gene matches. This CDR3 spans 13 amino acids. In nucleotides, the CDR3 is TGTGCCCCGACTAGCGGGTTTGTCGATGAGCAGTTCTTC. Translating it yields CAPTSGFVDEQFF. The full variable domain, completed using reference TRBV2 and TRBJ2-1, is EPEVTQTPSHQVTQMGQEVILRCVPISNHLYFYWYRQILGQKVEFLVSFYNNEISEKSEIFDDQFSVERPDGSNFTLKIRSTKLEDSAMYFCAPTSGFVDEQFFGPGTRLTVL.